The source of this T cell receptor (beta chain) is a study of blood T cell repertoires in COVID-19. The assay was immunoSEQ multiplex PCR, and TCRdb's table has in-frame clones only and misses some. The sample lists under 200,000 clones; approximately 81% were seen once. Participant-given clinical history determined each cohort assignment. Donors in Cohort 3 who had recovered were those with two negative PCRs, healthcare professional clearance, or resolution of their symptoms. The CDR3 extends over 16 amino acids. Germline trimming cut 2 bases from V and 1 base from J; bases unmatched to any gene: 6. Germline loops: CDR1 SGHRS, CDR2 YFSETQ.

The TCR was taken from a man aged 55 to 70 who had recovered from COVID-19. This rearrangement joins TRBV5-1 to TRBJ2-7; TRBD2 matches 10 bases. Sequencing was done on a sample of PBMCs or T cells enriched from blood (not recorded which). The chain's CDR3 is CASSFSLAGESYEQYF. The CDR3 nucleotides are TGCGCCAGCAGCTTTTCTCTAGCGGGGGAGTCCTACGAGCAGTACTTC.